The rows below give T cell receptor beta chains drawn from one sample of a study of blood T cell repertoires in COVID-19. Sequencing was performed with immunoSEQ multiplex PCR; in TCRdb, only in-frame clones are kept and a portion is missing. The repertoire holds over 250,000 clones, approximately 90% seen once, with approximately 2.5% in the top ten. The sequenced sample consisted of PBMCs or T cells enriched from blood (not recorded which). All receptors come from a young woman who had recovered from COVID-19. CDR3s include the opening cysteine and the closing phenylalanine or tryptophan. D genes are given only for firm matches. Expanded clones get a size class; other rows say once, few or many, or leave the size out.

size: once
D: TRBD2
J: TRBJ2-7
V: TRBV6-1
CDR3: CASSVASGGSLEQYF
DNA: TGTGCCAGCAGTGTAGCTAGCGGGGGTTCTCTCGAGCAGTACTTC

size: -
D: -
J: TRBJ1-4
V: TRBV10-3
CDR3: CAIATDLGRGGKLFF
DNA: TGTGCCATCGCTACCGACCTCGGGCGGGGAGGAAAACTGTTTTTT

size: -
D: -
J: TRBJ1-2
V: TRBV7-3
CDR3: CASSLREGSGYTF
DNA: TGTGCCAGCAGCTTACGGGAGGGGTCGGGCTACACCTTC

size: -
D: -
J: TRBJ1-1
V: TRBV7-9
CDR3: CASSGDRNTEAFF
DNA: TGTGCCAGCAGCGGTGACAGAAACACTGAAGCTTTCTTT

size: -
D: -
J: TRBJ2-1
V: TRBV3-1/TRBV3-2
CDR3: CASSQGGLWEQFF
DNA: TGTGCCAGCAGCCAAGGGGGACTGTGGGAGCAGTTCTTC

size: -
D: TRBD2
J: TRBJ2-5
V: TRBV5-1
CDR3: CASSLDGGAYQETQYF
DNA: TGCGCCAGCAGCTTGGACGGGGGGGCCTACCAAGAGACCCAGTACTTC

size: few
D: TRBD1
J: TRBJ1-2
V: TRBV27
CDR3: CASSLEGQGPVYGYTF
DNA: TGTGCCAGCAGTTTAGAGGGACAGGGGCCGGTCTATGGCTACACCTTC

size: -
D: -
J: TRBJ2-7
V: TRBV28
CDR3: CATTFGASYEQYF
DNA: TGTGCCACCACCTTTGGGGCCTCCTACGAGCAGTACTTC

size: -
D: -
J: TRBJ2-3
V: TRBV19
CDR3: CASTGSGRRTDTQYF
DNA: TGTGCCAGTACAGGGAGTGGGAGGAGGACAGATACGCAGTATTTT

size: -
D: -
J: TRBJ1-1
V: TRBV6-5
CDR3: CASSFGSVNSEAFF
DNA: TGTGCCAGCAGTTTTGGTTCGGTAAATTCTGAAGCTTTCTTT

size: -
D: -
J: TRBJ1-2
V: TRBV6-5
CDR3: CASSYSQGMDGYTF
DNA: TGTGCCAGCAGTTACTCGCAGGGAATGGATGGCTACACCTTC

size: -
D: -
J: TRBJ1-6
V: TRBV2
CDR3: CASSVGGYNSPLHF
DNA: TGTGCCAGCAGTGTGGGGGGCTATAATTCACCCCTCCACTTT

size: -
D: -
J: TRBJ2-1
V: TRBV5-5
CDR3: CASSQADSYNEQFF
DNA: TGTGCCAGCAGCCAAGCGGATTCCTACAATGAGCAGTTCTTC

size: once
D: TRBD2
J: TRBJ2-4
V: TRBV3-1/TRBV3-2
CDR3: CASSQAKGLAGGPGIQYF
DNA: TGTGCCAGCAGCCAAGCCAAGGGACTAGCGGGGGGGCCGGGCATTCAGTACTTC

size: -
D: -
J: TRBJ1-2
V: TRBV25-1
CDR3: CASSEWGGNYGYTF
DNA: TGTGCCAGCAGTGAATGGGGCGGAAACTATGGCTACACCTTC